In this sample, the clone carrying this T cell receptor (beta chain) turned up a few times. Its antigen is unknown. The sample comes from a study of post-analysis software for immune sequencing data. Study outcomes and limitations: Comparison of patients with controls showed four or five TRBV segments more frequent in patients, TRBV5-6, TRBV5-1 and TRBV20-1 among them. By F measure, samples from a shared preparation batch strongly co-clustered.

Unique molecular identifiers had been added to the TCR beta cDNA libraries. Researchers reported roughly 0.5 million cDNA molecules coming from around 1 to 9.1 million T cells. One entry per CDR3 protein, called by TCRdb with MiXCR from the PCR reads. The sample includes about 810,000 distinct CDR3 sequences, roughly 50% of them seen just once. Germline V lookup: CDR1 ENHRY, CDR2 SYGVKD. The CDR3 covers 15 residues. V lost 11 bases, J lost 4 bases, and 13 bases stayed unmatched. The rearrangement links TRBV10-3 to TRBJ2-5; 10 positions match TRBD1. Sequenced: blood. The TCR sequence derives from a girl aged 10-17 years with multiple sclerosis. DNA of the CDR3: TGTGCCTCGACAGGGGGCGCGGGATCGGGAGAGACCCAGTACTTC. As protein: CASTGGAGSGETQYF.